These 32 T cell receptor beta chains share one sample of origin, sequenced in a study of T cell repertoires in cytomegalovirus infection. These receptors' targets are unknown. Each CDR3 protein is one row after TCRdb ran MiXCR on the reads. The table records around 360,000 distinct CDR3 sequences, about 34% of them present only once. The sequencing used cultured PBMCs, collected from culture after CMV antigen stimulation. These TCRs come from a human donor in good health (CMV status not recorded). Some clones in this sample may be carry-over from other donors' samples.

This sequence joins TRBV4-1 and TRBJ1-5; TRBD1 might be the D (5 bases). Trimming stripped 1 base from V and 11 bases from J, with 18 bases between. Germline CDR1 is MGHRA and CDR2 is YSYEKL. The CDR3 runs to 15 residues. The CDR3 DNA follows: TGCGCCAGCAGCCAAGTAGGTTCAGGGACGGGGGCCCAGCATTTT. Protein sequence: CASSQVGSGTGAQHF.

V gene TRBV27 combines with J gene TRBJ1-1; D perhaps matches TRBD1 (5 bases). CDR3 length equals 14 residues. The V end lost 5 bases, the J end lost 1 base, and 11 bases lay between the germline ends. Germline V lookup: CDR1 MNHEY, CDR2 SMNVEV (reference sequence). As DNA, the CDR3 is TGTGCCAGCAGTACGCAAGACAGGAACACTGAAGCTTTCTTT. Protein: CASSTQDRNTEAFF.

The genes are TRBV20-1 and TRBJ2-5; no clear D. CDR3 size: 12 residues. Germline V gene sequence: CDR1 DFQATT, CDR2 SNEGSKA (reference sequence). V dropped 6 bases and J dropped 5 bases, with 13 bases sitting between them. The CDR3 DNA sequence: TGCAGTGCCTCCCCGACGTTGGAGACCCAGTACTTC. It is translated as CSASPTLETQYF.

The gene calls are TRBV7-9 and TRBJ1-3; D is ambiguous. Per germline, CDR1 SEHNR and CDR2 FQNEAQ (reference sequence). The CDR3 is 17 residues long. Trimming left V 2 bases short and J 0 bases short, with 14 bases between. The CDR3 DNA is TGTGCCAGCAGCTTATTAGGCAGTCATCACTCTGGAAACACCATATATTTT. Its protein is CASSLLGSHHSGNTIYF.

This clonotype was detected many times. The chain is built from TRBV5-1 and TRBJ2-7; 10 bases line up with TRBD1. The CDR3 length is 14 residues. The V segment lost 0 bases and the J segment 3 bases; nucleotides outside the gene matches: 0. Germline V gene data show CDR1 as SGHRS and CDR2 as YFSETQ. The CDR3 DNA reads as TGCGCCAGCAGCTTGGGGACAGGGGGCTACGAGCAGTACTTC. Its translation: CASSLGTGGYEQYF.

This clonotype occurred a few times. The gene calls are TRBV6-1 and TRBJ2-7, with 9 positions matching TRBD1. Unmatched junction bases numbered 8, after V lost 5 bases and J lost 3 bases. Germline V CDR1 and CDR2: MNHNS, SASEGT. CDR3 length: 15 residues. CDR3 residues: CASSSNQGQGYEQYV. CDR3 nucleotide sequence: TGTGCCAGCAGTTCTAACCAGGGACAGGGCTACGAGCAGTACGTC.

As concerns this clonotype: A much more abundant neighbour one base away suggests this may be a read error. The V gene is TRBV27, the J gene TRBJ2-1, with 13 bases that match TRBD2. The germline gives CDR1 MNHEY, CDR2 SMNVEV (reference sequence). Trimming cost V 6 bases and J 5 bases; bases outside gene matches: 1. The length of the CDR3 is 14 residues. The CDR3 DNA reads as TGTGCCAGCAGCGGACTAGCGGGAGACAATGAGCAGTTCTTC. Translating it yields CASSGLAGDNEQFF.

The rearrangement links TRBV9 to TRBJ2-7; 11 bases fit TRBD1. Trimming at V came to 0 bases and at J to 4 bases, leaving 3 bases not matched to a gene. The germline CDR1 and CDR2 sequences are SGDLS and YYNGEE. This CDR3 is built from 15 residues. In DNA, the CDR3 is TGTGCCAGCAGCGTAGCGGGACAGGGGGGGTACGAGCAGTACTTC. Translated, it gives CASSVAGQGGYEQYF.

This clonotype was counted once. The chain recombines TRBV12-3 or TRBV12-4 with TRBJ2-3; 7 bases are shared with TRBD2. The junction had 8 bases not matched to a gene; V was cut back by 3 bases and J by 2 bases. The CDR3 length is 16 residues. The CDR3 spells CASSFLAGEFTDTQYF. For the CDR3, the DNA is TGTGCCAGCAGTTTTTTGGCGGGAGAGTTCACAGATACGCAGTATTTT.

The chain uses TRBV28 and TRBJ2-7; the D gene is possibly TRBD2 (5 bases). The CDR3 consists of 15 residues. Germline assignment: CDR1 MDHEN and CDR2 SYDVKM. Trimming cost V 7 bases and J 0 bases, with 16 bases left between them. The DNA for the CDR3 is TGTGCCAGCACCCCTTTAGACTATAGCTCCTACGAGCAGTACTTC. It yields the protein CASTPLDYSSYEQYF.

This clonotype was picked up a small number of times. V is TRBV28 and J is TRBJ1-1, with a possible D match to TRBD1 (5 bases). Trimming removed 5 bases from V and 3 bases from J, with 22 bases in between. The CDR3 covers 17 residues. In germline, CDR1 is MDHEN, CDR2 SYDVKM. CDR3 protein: CASSDYGGGLRDTEAFF. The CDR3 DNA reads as TGTGCCAGCAGTGATTACGGGGGGGGTCTACGGGACACTGAAGCTTTCTTT.

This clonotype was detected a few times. CDR3 DNA: TGTGCCAGTAGTCCGACGACAGGGCTCGAGCAGTACTTC. Protein: CASSPTTGLEQYF. The chain has TRBV19 and TRBJ2-7; 7 nucleotides line up with TRBD1. The ends lost 5 bases at V and 6 bases at J; junction bases unmatched: 7. This CDR3 region has 13 residues. Germline CDR1 LNHDA, CDR2 SQIVND (reference sequence).

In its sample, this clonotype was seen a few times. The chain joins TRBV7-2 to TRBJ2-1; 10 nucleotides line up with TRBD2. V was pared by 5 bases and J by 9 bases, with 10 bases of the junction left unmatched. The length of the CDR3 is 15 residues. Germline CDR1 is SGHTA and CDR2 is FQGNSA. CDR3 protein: CASSHLSSGGVEQFF. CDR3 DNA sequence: TGTGCCAGCAGCCATTTGTCCAGCGGGGGGGTTGAGCAGTTCTTC. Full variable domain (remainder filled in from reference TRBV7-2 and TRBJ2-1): GAGVSQSPSNKVTEKGKDVELRCDPISGHTALYWYRQSLGQGLEFLIYFQGNSAPDKSGLPSDRFSAERTGGSVSTLTIQRTQQEDSAVYLCASSHLSSGGVEQFFGPGTRLTVL.

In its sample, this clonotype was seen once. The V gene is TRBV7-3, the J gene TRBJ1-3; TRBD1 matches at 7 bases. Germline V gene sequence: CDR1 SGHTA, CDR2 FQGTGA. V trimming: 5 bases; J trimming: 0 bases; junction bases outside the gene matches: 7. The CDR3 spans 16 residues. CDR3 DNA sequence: TGTGCCAGCAGCCTCCAAGGGGGCGCCTCTGGAAACACCATATATTTT. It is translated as CASSLQGGASGNTIYF.

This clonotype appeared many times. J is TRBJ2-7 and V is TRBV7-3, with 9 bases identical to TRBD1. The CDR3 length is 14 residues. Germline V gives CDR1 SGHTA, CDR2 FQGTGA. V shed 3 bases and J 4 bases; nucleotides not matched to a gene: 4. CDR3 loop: CASSFGQGPYEQYF. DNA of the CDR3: TGTGCCAGCAGCTTCGGACAGGGGCCATACGAGCAGTACTTC.

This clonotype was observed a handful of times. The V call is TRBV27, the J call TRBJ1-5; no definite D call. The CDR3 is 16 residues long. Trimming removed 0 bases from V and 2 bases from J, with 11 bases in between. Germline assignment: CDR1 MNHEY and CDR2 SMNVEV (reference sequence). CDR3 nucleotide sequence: TGTGCCAGCAGTTTATCCGCCAAGGCTGGCAATCAGCCCCAGCATTTT. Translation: CASSLSAKAGNQPQHF.

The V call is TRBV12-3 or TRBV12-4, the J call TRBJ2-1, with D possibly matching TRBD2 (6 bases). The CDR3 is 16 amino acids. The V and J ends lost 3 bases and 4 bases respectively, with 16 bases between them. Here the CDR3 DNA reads TGTGCCAGCAGTTTGGGTTCCGGCGGGACGTACAATGAGCAGTTCTTC. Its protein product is CASSLGSGGTYNEQFF.

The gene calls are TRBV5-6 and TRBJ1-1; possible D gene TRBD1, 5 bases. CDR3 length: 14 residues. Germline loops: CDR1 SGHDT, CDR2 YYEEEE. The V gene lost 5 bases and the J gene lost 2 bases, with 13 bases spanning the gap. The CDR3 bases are TGTGCCAGCAGGAAGCAGGGTTTTAACACTGAAGCTTTCTTT. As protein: CASRKQGFNTEAFF.

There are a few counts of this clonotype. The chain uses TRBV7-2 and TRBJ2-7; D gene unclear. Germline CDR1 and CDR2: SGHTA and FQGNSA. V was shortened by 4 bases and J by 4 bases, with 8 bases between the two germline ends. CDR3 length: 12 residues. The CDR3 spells CASSSAPYEQYF. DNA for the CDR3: TGTGCCAGCAGCTCCGCCCCATACGAGCAGTACTTC.

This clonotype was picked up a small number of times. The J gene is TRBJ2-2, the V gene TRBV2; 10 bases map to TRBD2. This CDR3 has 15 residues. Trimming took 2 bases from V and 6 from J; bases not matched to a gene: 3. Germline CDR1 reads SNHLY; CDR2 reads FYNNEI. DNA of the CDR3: TGTGCCAGCAGTGAAACAGCGGGAGGGCCCGGGGAGCTGTTTTTT. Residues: CASSETAGGPGELFF.

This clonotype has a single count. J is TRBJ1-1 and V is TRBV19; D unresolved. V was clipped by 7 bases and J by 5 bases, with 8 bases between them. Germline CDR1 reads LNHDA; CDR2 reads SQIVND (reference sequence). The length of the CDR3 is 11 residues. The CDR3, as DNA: TGTGCCAGTATCCTGGGGACTGAAGCTTTCTTT. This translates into CASILGTEAFF.

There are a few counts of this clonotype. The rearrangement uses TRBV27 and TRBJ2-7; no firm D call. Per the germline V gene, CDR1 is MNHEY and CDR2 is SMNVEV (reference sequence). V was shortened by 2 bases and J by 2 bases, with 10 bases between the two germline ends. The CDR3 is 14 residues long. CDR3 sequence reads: CASSLKRGAYEQYV. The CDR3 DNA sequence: TGTGCCAGCAGTTTAAAGCGCGGAGCCTACGAGCAGTACGTC.

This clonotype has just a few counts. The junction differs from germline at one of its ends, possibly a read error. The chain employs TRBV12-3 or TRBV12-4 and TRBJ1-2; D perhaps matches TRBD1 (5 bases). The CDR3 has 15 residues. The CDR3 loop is CASSLATGVNYGYTF. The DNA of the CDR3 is TGTGCCAGCAGTCTAGCAACAGGAGTCAACTATGGCTACACCTTC.

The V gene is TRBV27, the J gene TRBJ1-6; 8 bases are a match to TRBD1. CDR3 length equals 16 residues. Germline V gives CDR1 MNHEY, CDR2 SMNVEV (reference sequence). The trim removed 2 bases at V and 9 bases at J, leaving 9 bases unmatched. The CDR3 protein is CASSLPPGGFSSPLHF. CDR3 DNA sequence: TGTGCCAGCAGTTTACCCCCAGGGGGCTTTAGTTCACCCCTCCACTTT.

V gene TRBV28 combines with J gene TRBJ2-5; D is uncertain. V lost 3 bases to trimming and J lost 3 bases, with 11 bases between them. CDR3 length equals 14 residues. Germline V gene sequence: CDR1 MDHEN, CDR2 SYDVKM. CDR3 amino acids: CASSFSGSEETQYF. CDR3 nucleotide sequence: TGTGCCAGCAGTTTTTCGGGCAGCGAAGAGACCCAGTACTTC.

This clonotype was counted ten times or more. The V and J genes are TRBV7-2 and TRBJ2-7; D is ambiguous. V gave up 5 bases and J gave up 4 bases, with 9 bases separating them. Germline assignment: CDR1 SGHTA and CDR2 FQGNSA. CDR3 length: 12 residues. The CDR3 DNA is TGTGCCAGCAGCCCTATCAATTACGAGCAGTACTTC. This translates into CASSPINYEQYF.

In DNA, the CDR3 is TGTGCCACCTCAAGATACGGGAGCTCCTACAATGAGCAGTTCTTC. Translating it yields CATSRYGSSYNEQFF. The chain carries TRBV2 and TRBJ2-1; possibly TRBD2 for D (6 bases). V was shortened by 10 bases and J by 0 bases, with 16 bases between the two germline ends. The germline V gene has CDR1 SNHLY and CDR2 FYNNEI. The CDR3 contains 15 residues.

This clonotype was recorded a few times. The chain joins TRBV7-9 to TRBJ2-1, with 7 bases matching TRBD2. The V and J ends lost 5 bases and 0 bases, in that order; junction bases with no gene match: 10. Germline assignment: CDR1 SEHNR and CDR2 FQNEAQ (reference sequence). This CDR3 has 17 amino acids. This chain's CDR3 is CASSGRTSSHSYNEQFF. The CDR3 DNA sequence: TGTGCCAGCAGCGGACGGACTAGTTCCCACTCCTACAATGAGCAGTTCTTC.

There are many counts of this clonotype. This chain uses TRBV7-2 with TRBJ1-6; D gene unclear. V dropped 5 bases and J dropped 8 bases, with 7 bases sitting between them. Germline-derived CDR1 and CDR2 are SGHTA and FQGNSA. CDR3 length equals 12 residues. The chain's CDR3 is CASSTDHSPLHF. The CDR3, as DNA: TGTGCCAGCAGCACCGACCATTCACCCCTCCACTTT.

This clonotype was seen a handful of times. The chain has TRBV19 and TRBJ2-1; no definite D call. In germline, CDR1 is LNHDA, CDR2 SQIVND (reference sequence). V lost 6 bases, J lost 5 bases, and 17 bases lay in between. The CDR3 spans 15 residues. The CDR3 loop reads CASSQDGGNHNEQFF. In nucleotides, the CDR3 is TGTGCCAGTAGCCAAGATGGCGGCAACCACAATGAGCAGTTCTTC.

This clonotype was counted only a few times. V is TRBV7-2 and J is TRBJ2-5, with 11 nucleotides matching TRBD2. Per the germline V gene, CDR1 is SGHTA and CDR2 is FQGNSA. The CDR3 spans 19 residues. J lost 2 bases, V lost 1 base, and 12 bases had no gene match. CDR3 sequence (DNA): TGTGCCAGCAGCTTAGGAGAATCCCGACTAGCGGGAAAACAAGAGACCCAGTACTTC. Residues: CASSLGESRLAGKQETQYF.

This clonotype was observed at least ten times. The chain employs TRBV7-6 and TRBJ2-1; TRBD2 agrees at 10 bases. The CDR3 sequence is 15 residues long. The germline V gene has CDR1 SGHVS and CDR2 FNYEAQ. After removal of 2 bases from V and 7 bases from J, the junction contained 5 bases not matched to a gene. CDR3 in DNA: TGTGCCAGCAGCTTAAAAGCGGGAGGGACGAATGAGCAGTTCTTC. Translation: CASSLKAGGTNEQFF. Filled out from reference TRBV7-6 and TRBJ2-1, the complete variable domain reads GAGVSQSPRYKVTKRGQDVALRCDPISGHVSLYWYRQALGQGPEFLTYFNYEAQQDKSGLPNDRFSAERPEGSISTLTIQRTEQRDSAMYRCASSLKAGGTNEQFFGPGTRLTVL.